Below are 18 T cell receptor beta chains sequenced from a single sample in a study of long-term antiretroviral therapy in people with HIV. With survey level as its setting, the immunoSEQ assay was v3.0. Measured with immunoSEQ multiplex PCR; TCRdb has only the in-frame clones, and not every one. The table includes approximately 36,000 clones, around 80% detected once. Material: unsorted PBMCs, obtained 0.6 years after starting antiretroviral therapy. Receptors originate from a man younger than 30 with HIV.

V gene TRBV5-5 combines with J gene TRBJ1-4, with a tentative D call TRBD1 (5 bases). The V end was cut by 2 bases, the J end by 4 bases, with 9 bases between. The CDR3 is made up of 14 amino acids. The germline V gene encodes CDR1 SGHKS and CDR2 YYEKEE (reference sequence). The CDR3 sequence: CASSLGDLNEKLFF. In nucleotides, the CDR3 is TGTGCCAGCAGCTTAGGGGACCTTAATGAAAAACTGTTTTTT. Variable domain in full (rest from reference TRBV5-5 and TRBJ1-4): DAGVTQSPTHLIKTRGQQVTLRCSPISGHKSVSWYQQVLGQGPQFIFQYYEKEERGRGNFPDRFSARQFPNYSSELNVNALLLGDSALYLCASSLGDLNEKLFFGSGTQLSVL.

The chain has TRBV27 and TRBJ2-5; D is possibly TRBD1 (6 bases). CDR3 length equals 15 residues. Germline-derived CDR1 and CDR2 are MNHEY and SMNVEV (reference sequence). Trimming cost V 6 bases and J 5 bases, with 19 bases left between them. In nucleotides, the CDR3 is TGTGCCAGCAGAGCAAACAGGGACCGAACGGAGACCCAGTACTTC. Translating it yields CASRANRDRTETQYF.

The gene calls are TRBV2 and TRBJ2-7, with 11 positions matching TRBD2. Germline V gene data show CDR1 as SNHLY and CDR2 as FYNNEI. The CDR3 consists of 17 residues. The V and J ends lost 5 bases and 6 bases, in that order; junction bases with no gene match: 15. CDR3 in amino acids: CASSPLRGSGRVIEQYF. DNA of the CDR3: TGTGCCAGCAGTCCTCTTCGGGGTAGCGGGAGGGTCATCGAGCAGTACTTC. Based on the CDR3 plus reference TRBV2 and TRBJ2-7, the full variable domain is EPEVTQTPSHQVTQMGQEVILRCVPISNHLYFYWYRQILGQKVEFLVSFYNNEISEKSEIFDDQFSVERPDGSNFTLKIRSTKLEDSAMYFCASSPLRGSGRVIEQYFGPGTRLTVT.

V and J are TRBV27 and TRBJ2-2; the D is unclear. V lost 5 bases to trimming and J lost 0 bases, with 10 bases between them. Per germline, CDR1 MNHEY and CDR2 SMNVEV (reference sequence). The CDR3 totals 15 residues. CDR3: CASSIGFSNTGELFF. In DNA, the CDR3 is TGTGCCAGCAGTATAGGCTTTTCGAACACCGGGGAGCTGTTTTTT.

In DNA, the CDR3 is TGCAGCCCTGGGGAAGCTTTCTTT. Its translation: CSPGEAFF. The chain combines TRBV20-1 with TRBJ1-1; D gene unclear. The CDR3 is 8 amino acids. CDR1 is DFQATT, CDR2 SNEGSKA, per germline (reference sequence).

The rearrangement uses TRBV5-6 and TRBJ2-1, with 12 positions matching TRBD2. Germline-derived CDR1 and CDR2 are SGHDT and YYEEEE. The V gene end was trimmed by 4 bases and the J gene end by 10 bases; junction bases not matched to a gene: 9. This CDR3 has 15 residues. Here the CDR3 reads CASSPGLAGTKEQFF. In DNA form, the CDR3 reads TGTGCCAGCAGCCCCGGACTAGCGGGAACAAAGGAGCAGTTCTTC.

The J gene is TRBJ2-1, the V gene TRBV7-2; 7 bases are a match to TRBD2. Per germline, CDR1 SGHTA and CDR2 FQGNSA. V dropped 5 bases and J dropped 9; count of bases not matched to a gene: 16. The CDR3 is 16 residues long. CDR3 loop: CASSRRSGPGRGEQFF. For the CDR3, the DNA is TGTGCCAGCAGCCGTCGTAGCGGGCCAGGCAGAGGTGAGCAGTTCTTC.

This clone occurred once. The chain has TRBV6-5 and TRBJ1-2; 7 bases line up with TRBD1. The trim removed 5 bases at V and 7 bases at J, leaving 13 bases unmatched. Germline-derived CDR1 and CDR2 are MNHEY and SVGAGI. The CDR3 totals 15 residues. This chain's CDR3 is CASSADRDWRRGYTF. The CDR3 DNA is TGTGCCAGCAGTGCCGACAGGGACTGGCGTCGTGGCTACACCTTC.

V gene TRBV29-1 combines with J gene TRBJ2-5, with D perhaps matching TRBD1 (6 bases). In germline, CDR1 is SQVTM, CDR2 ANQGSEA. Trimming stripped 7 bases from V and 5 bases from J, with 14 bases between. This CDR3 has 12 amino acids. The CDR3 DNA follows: TGCAGCGGCGAATCTCAGGGGGAGACCCAGTACTTC. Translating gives CSGESQGETQYF.

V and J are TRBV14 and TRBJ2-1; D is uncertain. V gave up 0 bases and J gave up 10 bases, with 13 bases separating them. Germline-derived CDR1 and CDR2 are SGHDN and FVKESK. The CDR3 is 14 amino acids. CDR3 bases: TGTGCCAGCAGCCAAGATAGAACGGGTAGAGAGCAGTTCTTC. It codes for CASSQDRTGREQFF.

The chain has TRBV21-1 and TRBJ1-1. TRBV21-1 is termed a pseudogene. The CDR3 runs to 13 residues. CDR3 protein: CASGQGYYTEAFF. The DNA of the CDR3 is TGTGCCAGCGGCCAAGGTTACTACACTGAAGCTTTCTTT.

CDR3 region: CASSSIPGQGVKNTEAFF. CDR3 in DNA: TGTGCCAGTAGCTCAATACCGGGACAGGGAGTCAAGAACACTGAAGCTTTCTTT. The genes are TRBV19 and TRBJ1-1; 9 bases map to TRBD1. This CDR3 contains 18 residues. With 6 bases clipped from V and 1 base from J, the junction kept 15 bases outside the gene matches. Germline V gene sequence: CDR1 LNHDA, CDR2 SQIVND (reference sequence). The whole variable domain, filled in from reference TRBV19 and TRBJ1-1, reads DGGITQSPKYLFRKEGQNVTLSCEQNLNHDAMYWYRQDPGQGLRLIYYSQIVNDFQKGDIAEGYSVSREKKESFPLTVTSAQKNPTAFYLCASSSIPGQGVKNTEAFFGQGTRLTVV.

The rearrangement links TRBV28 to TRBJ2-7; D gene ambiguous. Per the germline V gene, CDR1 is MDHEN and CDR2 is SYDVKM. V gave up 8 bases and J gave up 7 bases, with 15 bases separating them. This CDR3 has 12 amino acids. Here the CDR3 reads CASGWVGREQYF. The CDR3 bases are TGTGCCAGCGGGTGGGTAGGTCGGGAGCAGTACTTC.

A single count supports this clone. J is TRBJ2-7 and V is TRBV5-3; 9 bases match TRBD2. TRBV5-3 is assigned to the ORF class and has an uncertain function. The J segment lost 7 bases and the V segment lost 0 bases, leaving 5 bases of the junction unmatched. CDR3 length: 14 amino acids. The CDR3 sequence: CARSLVAGEEEQYF. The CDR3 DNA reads TGTGCCAGAAGCTTGGTAGCGGGAGAGGAAGAGCAGTACTTC.

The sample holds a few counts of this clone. This CDR3 is CASSESPDTGELFF. CDR3 DNA sequence: TGTGCCAGCAGTGAGTCACCCGACACCGGGGAGCTGTTTTTT. The chain has TRBV6-1 and TRBJ2-2; D not certain. The germline CDR1 and CDR2 sequences are MNHNS and SASEGT. The V end lost 3 bases, the J end lost 3 bases, and 8 bases lay between the germline ends. There are 14 residues in the CDR3.

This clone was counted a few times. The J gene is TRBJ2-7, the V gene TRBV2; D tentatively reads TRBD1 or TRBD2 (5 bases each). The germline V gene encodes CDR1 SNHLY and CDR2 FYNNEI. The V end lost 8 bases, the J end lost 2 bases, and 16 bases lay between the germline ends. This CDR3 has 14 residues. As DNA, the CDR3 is TGTGCCAGCTGGGGCGTTGGGACGGCCTACGAGCAGTACTTC. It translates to CASWGVGTAYEQYF.

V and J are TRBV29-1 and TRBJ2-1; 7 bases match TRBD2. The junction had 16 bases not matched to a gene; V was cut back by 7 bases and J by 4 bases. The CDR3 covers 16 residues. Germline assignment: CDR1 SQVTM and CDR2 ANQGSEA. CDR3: CSGGGTLIADYNEQFF. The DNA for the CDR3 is TGCAGCGGGGGGGGGACCTTGATAGCGGATTACAATGAGCAGTTCTTC.

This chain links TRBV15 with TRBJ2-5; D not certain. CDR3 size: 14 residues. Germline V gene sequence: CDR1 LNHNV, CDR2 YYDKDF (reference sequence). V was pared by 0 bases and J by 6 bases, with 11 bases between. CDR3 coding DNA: TGTGCCACCAGCAGAGATGGAGTAGTGCAGACCCAGTACTTC. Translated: CATSRDGVVQTQYF.